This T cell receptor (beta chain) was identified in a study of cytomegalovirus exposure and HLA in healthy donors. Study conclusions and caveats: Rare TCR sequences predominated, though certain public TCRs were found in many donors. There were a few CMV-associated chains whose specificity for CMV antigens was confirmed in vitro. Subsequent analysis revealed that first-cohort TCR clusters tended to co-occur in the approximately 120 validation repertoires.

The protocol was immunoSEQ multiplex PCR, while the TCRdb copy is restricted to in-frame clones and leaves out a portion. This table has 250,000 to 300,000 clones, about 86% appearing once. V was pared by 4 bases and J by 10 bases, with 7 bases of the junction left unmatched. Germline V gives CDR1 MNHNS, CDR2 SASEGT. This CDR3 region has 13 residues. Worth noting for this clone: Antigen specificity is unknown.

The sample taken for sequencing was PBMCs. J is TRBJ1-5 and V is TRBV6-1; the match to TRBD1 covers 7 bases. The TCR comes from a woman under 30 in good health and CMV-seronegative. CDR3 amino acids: CASSGQGRDPQHF. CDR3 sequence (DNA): TGTGCCAGCAGTGGACAGGGAAGGGATCCCCAGCATTTT.